These 28 T cell receptor beta chains originate from one sample sequenced in a study of blood T cell repertoires in COVID-19. Some clones are missing from TCRdb's copy, which holds only in-frame ones; the method was immunoSEQ multiplex PCR. The sample gives approximately 74,000 clones, 88% of which show up once; 1.5% to 2.5% is in the top ten. Sequencing was done on a sample of peripheral blood. All receptors come from a woman over 75 with active or convalescent COVID-19.

The chain links TRBV30 to TRBJ1-5; 7 bases are a match to TRBD1. The CDR3 extends over 14 amino acids. V lost 4 bases to trimming and J lost 3 bases; unmatched junction nucleotides: 6. The germline gives CDR1 GTSNPN, CDR2 SVGIG (reference sequence). The CDR3 DNA reads as TGTGCCTGGAACCGAGGACAGGTCAATCAGCCCCAGCATTTT. The encoded protein is CAWNRGQVNQPQHF. Combining the CDR3 with reference TRBV30 and TRBJ1-5 gives the whole variable domain SQTIHQWPATLVQPVGSPLSLECTVEGTSNPNLYWYRQAAGRGLQLLFYSVGIGQISSEVPQNLSASRPQDRQFILSSKKLLLSDSGFYLCAWNRGQVNQPQHFGDGTRLSIL.

The CDR3 here is CASSSPSGSGADTQYF. CDR3 DNA sequence: TGTGCCAGCAGCTCACCTAGCGGGAGTGGCGCAGATACGCAGTATTTT. The V call is TRBV7-3, the J call TRBJ2-3; 10 positions match TRBD2. V lost 4 bases and J lost 4; bases outside the gene matches: 8. Germline V gene data show CDR1 as SGHTA and CDR2 as FQGTGA. This CDR3 has 16 residues.

The genes are TRBV18 and TRBJ1-1; D ambiguous. Germline V gene lookup returns CDR1 KGHSH and CDR2 LQKENI. This CDR3 comprises 13 residues. V lost 1 base, J lost 6 bases, and 9 bases lay in between. The CDR3 spells CASSPRRVAEAFF. CDR3 DNA sequence: TGTGCCAGCTCACCACGCCGGGTGGCTGAAGCTTTCTTT. The variable domain in full, completed from reference TRBV18 and TRBJ1-1, reads NAGVMQNPRHLVRRRGQEARLRCSPMKGHSHVYWYRQLPEEGLKFMVYLQKENIIDESGMPKERFSAEFPKEGPSILRIQQVVRGDSAAYFCASSPRRVAEAFFGQGTRLTVV.

In DNA, the CDR3 is TGTGCCAGCTCACTAGATCAGGGCAATGAAAAACTGTTTTTT. Protein: CASSLDQGNEKLFF. The genes are TRBV18 and TRBJ1-4; possible D gene TRBD1, 5 bases. Germline assignment: CDR1 KGHSH and CDR2 LQKENI. The germline V and J ends were trimmed by 4 bases and 5 bases, with 11 bases remaining between them. The CDR3 spans 14 residues.

The chain combines TRBV19 with TRBJ1-6; maybe TRBD1 (6 bases). From germline, CDR1 is LNHDA and CDR2 SQIVND (reference sequence). This CDR3 has 13 amino acids. V lost 3 bases to trimming and J lost 19 bases, with 19 bases between them. The CDR3 is CASSIGQRKGEHF. The CDR3 DNA reads as TGTGCCAGTAGTATCGGACAGCGTAAGGGTGAACACTTT. Variable domain in full (rest from reference TRBV19 and TRBJ1-6): DGGITQSPKYLFRKEGQNVTLSCEQNLNHDAMYWYRQDPGQGLRLIYYSQIVNDFQKGDIAEGYSVSREKKESFPLTVTSAQKNPTAFYLCASSIGQRKGEHFGNGTRLTVT.

This chain uses TRBV15 with TRBJ2-7; 9 nucleotides line up with TRBD1. The germline V gene encodes CDR1 LNHNV and CDR2 YYDKDF (reference sequence). The CDR3 consists of 13 residues. V was pared by 8 bases and J by 6 bases, with 8 bases of the junction left unmatched. The CDR3 region is CATELGQGGEQYF. The CDR3 DNA follows: TGTGCCACCGAACTGGGACAGGGCGGCGAGCAGTACTTC. The full variable domain, rest sourced from reference TRBV15 and TRBJ2-7, is DAMVIQNPRYQVTQFGKPVTLSCSQTLNHNVMYWYQQKSSQAPKLLFHYYDKDFNNEADTPDNFQSRRPNTSFCFLDIRSPGLGDTAMYLCATELGQGGEQYFGPGTRLTVT.

This clone was seen once. The chain joins TRBV11-2 to TRBJ1-5; 8 bases line up with TRBD1. V lost 4 bases to trimming and J lost 4 bases; unmatched junction nucleotides: 6. CDR1 is SGHAT and CDR2 is FQNNGV in the germline V gene. This CDR3 has 15 amino acids. The CDR3 sequence is CASSSPRQGNQPQHF. CDR3 DNA: TGTGCCAGCAGCTCCCCGAGACAGGGGAATCAGCCCCAGCATTTT.

The chain couples TRBV7-2 to TRBJ1-4; D uncertain. Germline CDR1 reads SGHTA; CDR2 reads FQGNSA. This CDR3 spans 14 amino acids. V was pared by 3 bases and J by 2 bases, with 7 bases between. The DNA of the CDR3 is TGTGCCAGCAGCTTCACGGGTACTAATGAAAAACTGTTTTTT. It encodes CASSFTGTNEKLFF.

V is TRBV7-2 and J is TRBJ2-3; 9 positions match TRBD2. The V and J ends lost 3 bases and 2 bases, in that order; junction bases with no gene match: 3. CDR3 length equals 15 residues. Germline CDR1 SGHTA, CDR2 FQGNSA. DNA of the CDR3: TGTGCCAGCAGCTTCGCGGGGGGGCCCACAGATACGCAGTATTTT. This translates into CASSFAGGPTDTQYF.

The V gene is TRBV19, the J gene TRBJ2-2; 7 bases line up with TRBD2. V lost 5 bases, J lost 5 bases, and 8 bases stayed unmatched. Germline-derived CDR1 and CDR2 are LNHDA and SQIVND (reference sequence). The CDR3 is made up of 15 amino acids. The CDR3 DNA follows: TGTGCCAGTAGTGCGGGAGTAATTGGAACCGGGGAGCTGTTTTTT. As protein: CASSAGVIGTGELFF.

J is TRBJ1-2 and V is TRBV12-1. TRBV12-1 is a recognized pseudogene. The CDR3 is 12 residues long. DNA of the CDR3: TGTGCCAGCTCGGGAGCTAACTATGGCTACACCTTC. Translating gives CASSGANYGYTF.

About this clone: The junction departs from germline at one end; a sequencing error may be responsible. The chain employs TRBV7-7 and TRBJ2-1, with 7 bases lining up with TRBD1. Germline assignment: CDR1 SSHAT and CDR2 FNYEAQ (reference sequence). This CDR3 has 16 amino acids. This CDR3 is CASSPLGQRSYNEQFF. CDR3 sequence (DNA): TGTGCTAGCAGCCCCTTGGGACAGCGCTCCTACAATGAGCAGTTCTTC.

This clone was seen a handful of times. The V and J genes are TRBV29-1 and TRBJ2-5, with TRBD1 matching 8 bases. The germline gives CDR1 SQVTM, CDR2 ANQGSEA. CDR3 length equals 14 residues. Trimming removed 8 bases from V and 7 bases from J; junction bases left unmatched: 15. CDR3 nucleotides: TGCAGCCTGTGGGGACAGGAGGAGACTGGGACCCAGTACTTC. This gives the protein CSLWGQEETGTQYF.

The rearrangement uses TRBV23-1 and TRBJ2-6; a weak D match, TRBD1 (6 bases). TRBV23-1 is classed as an ORF, of uncertain function. This CDR3 is built from 19 residues. V gave up 2 bases and J gave up 0 bases, with 17 bases separating them. The CDR3 sequence is CASSQGSGQIGSGANVLTF. The CDR3 coding sequence is TGCGCCAGCAGTCAAGGTTCTGGACAGATAGGCTCTGGGGCCAACGTCCTGACTTTC.

The chain recombines TRBV7-5 with TRBJ1-1. TRBV7-5 is given as a pseudogene. The CDR3 is 17 residues long. CDR3 protein: CARSLAAREWMNTEAFF. CDR3 coding DNA: TGTGCCAGAAGCTTAGCGGCCCGGGAATGGATGAACACTGAAGCTTTCTTT.

The V and J genes are TRBV7-9 and TRBJ1-6; 9 bases map to TRBD1. The length of the CDR3 is 15 residues. In germline, CDR1 is SEHNR, CDR2 FQNEAQ (reference sequence). V shed 1 base and J 7 bases; nucleotides not matched to a gene: 2. The CDR3 DNA sequence: TGTGCCAGCAGCTTAGTGGGACAGGGAAATTCACCCCTCCACTTT. It yields the protein CASSLVGQGNSPLHF.

The chain combines TRBV19 with TRBJ2-6; TRBD2 matches at 7 bases. Germline V lookup: CDR1 LNHDA, CDR2 SQIVND (reference sequence). The CDR3 has 19 amino acids. The ends lost 1 base at V and 0 bases at J; junction bases unmatched: 9. CDR3 sequence reads: CASSIVSGRGGSGANVLTF. The CDR3 DNA follows: TGTGCCAGTAGTATAGTCTCGGGGAGGGGAGGCTCTGGGGCCAACGTCCTGACTTTC.

V and J are TRBV5-1 and TRBJ2-3, with 10 nucleotides matching TRBD2. This CDR3 is built from 18 residues. The V and J ends lost 0 bases and 0 bases, in that order; junction bases with no gene match: 7. The germline V gene encodes CDR1 SGHRS and CDR2 YFSETQ. As DNA, the CDR3 is TGCGCCAGCAGCTTGGCCCCCACTAGCGGGGTTAGCACAGATACGCAGTATTTT. Residues: CASSLAPTSGVSTDTQYF.

The chain joins TRBV6-5 to TRBJ2-3; tentative D call: TRBD1 (5 bases). The CDR3 contains 13 residues. Germline lookup yields CDR1 MNHEY and CDR2 SVGAGI. V dropped 6 bases and J dropped 3 bases, with 10 bases sitting between them. The CDR3 reads CASRFPGTDTQYF. For the CDR3, the DNA is TGTGCCAGCAGATTCCCAGGGACAGATACGCAGTATTTT.

The chain carries TRBV16 and TRBJ1-5, with D uncertain. CDR1 is KGHSY and CDR2 is FQNENV in the germline V gene. The CDR3 has 14 residues. The ends were cut back, 4 bases at V and 6 bases at J, with 13 bases in the middle. In nucleotides, the CDR3 is TGTGCCAGCAGCCCCAATACCCAGCGTCAGCCCCAGCATTTT. This encodes CASSPNTQRQPQHF.

The chain recombines TRBV12-5 with TRBJ1-1; D unresolved. Trimming pared 5 bases from V and 7 bases from J, leaving 14 bases between. Germline V lookup: CDR1 LGHNT, CDR2 FRNRAP. This CDR3 is 13 amino acids long. This chain's CDR3 is CASGPRVLGEAFF. In DNA, the CDR3 is TGTGCTAGTGGTCCCCGGGTCCTGGGTGAAGCTTTCTTT.

The CDR3 DNA sequence: TGTGCCAGCAGTGAACCGGGTAGCGGGAGAGCCGGGGAGCTGTTTTTT. It yields the protein CASSEPGSGRAGELFF. The rearrangement uses TRBV27 and TRBJ2-2; 9 bases align to TRBD2. Germline-derived CDR1 and CDR2 are MNHEY and SMNVEV (reference sequence). The CDR3 runs 16 residues. V shed 5 bases, J shed 6 bases, and the junction held 10 bases outside the gene matches.

The chain joins TRBV2 to TRBJ2-3, with 7 bases matching TRBD2. V lost 4 bases and J lost 0; bases outside the gene matches: 1. The germline gives CDR1 SNHLY, CDR2 FYNNEI. The CDR3 sequence is 14 residues long. The CDR3 is CASSGGGSTDTQYF. In nucleotides, the CDR3 is TGTGCCAGCAGTGGGGGGGGTAGCACAGATACGCAGTATTTT. Full variable domain (rest looked up from reference TRBV2 and TRBJ2-3): EPEVTQTPSHQVTQMGQEVILRCVPISNHLYFYWYRQILGQKVEFLVSFYNNEISEKSEIFDDQFSVERPDGSNFTLKIRSTKLEDSAMYFCASSGGGSTDTQYFGPGTRLTVL.

This clone was seen just once. The J gene is TRBJ2-1, the V gene TRBV7-9; no definite D call. This CDR3 contains 12 residues. Trimming took off 1 base at V and 8 bases at J, with 6 bases between the two ends. CDR1 SEHNR and CDR2 FQNEAQ come from the germline V gene (reference sequence). As DNA, the CDR3 is TGTGCCAGCAGCTTAGAACTTGATGAGCAGTTCTTC. Amino acids: CASSLELDEQFF.

The chain employs TRBV5-4 and TRBJ2-7; the D gene is possibly TRBD2 (5 bases). This CDR3 has 14 amino acids. V lost 0 bases and J lost 5, with 12 bases in between. The germline V gene has CDR1 SGHNT and CDR2 YYREEE (reference sequence). CDR3 region: CASSLEGVVHEQYF. CDR3 bases: TGTGCCAGCAGCTTGGAGGGAGTGGTCCACGAGCAGTACTTC.

The chain has TRBV5-5 and TRBJ1-1; 9 bases match TRBD1. CDR3 length equals 16 residues. CDR1 is SGHKS and CDR2 is YYEKEE in the germline V gene (reference sequence). With V trimmed by 2 bases and J by 1 base, 6 bases remained unmatched. The CDR3 here is CASSFLQGAANTEAFF. CDR3 coding DNA: TGTGCCAGCAGCTTCCTACAGGGGGCCGCGAACACTGAAGCTTTCTTT.

The chain is built from TRBV7-6 and TRBJ1-2; D ambiguous. Germline loops: CDR1 SGHVS, CDR2 FNYEAQ. The CDR3 sequence is 13 residues long. Trimming took off 5 bases at V and 2 bases at J, with 9 bases between the two ends. The CDR3 spells CASSPSENYGYTF. CDR3 nucleotide sequence: TGTGCCAGCAGCCCCTCGGAGAACTATGGCTACACCTTC.

The chain employs TRBV6-5 and TRBJ2-7; a weak D match, TRBD1 (6 bases). Trimming removed 4 bases at V and 5 bases at J, with 12 bases between. Germline CDR1 is MNHEY and CDR2 is SVGAGI. The CDR3 is 13 amino acids. The CDR3 DNA sequence: TGTGCCAGCAGTTTAACAGGGTTGCACGAGCAGTACTTC. Encoded protein: CASSLTGLHEQYF.